A selection of T cell receptor beta chains follows, all from one sample in a study of cytomegalovirus exposure and HLA in healthy donors. Method: immunoSEQ multiplex PCR; TCRdb's copy keeps in-frame clones and lacks some. The table includes 95,000 to 150,000 clones, around 82% detected once. Sequencing was carried out using PBMCs. The origin of the receptors is a man aged 40-55 years in good health and CMV-seronegative. Both conserved end residues are part of each CDR3. The D gene is left open where the match is weak. Size is omitted from some rows. Given values are once, few, many or a class for expanded clones.

>TRBJ1-5|TRBD1|13|.|TRBV7-8
TGTGCCAGCAGGGGACAGTTCAATCAGCCCCAGCATTTT
CASRGQFNQPQHF
>TRBJ1-1|TRBD1|15|.|TRBV7-9
TGTGCCAGCAGCTTAGCGAAGGGGGCTAACACTGAAGCTTTCTTT
CASSLAKGANTEAFF
>TRBJ1-1|.|13|.|TRBV7-3
TGTGCCAGCAGCATACAGGGTTTCACTGAAGCTTTCTTT
CASSIQGFTEAFF
>TRBJ2-1|.|15|.|TRBV7-6
TGTGCCAGCAGCTCCGTCATGAGCTCCTACAATGAGCAGTTCTTC
CASSSVMSSYNEQFF
>TRBJ1-1|.|17|.|TRBV18
TGTGCCAGCTCACCAAGAGAACAGGGAGGGATGAACACTGAAGCTTTCTTT
CASSPREQGGMNTEAFF
>TRBJ1-1|.|14|.|TRBV7-3
TGTGCCAGCAGCTTAATGGGGAGGGACACTGAAGCTTTCTTT
CASSLMGRDTEAFF
>TRBJ2-1|.|15|.|TRBV11-3
TGTGCCAGCAGCCCGAGGGCGGGGTCCTACAATGAGCAGTTCTTC
CASSPRAGSYNEQFF
>TRBJ1-5|.|13|.|TRBV19
TGTGCCAGTAGTATAATCAGGGATCAGCCCCAGCATTTT
CASSIIRDQPQHF
>TRBJ2-5|.|15|.|TRBV7-2
TGTGCCAGCAGCTCACCGGCGGGGATTCAAGAGACCCAGTACTTC
CASSSPAGIQETQYF
>TRBJ1-5|TRBD1|14|.|TRBV11-2
TGTGCCAGCAGCCAGGGGACAGGCAATCAGCCCCAGCATTTT
CASSQGTGNQPQHF
>TRBJ1-1|.|14|.|TRBV7-2
TGTGCCAGCAGCTCCTCAGAGACTCGGACTGAAGCTTTCTTT
CASSSSETRTEAFF
>TRBJ2-1|TRBD2|14|.|TRBV27
TGTGCCAGCACCCTTCATGTGGGGGGGAACACGCAGTTCTTC
CASTLHVGGNTQFF
>TRBJ2-3|TRBD2|16|.|TRBV9
TGTGCCAGCAGCCTGGGGGGGATAGCTAGCACAGATACGCAGTATTTT
CASSLGGIASTDTQYF
>TRBJ1-1|.|13|.|TRBV4-1
TGCGCCAGCAGCTCGACTGTTGTCACTGAAGCTTTCTTT
CASSSTVVTEAFF
>TRBJ2-1|.|15|.|TRBV9
TGTGCCAGCAGCGTAGCCGGTGCAGGGATGAATGAGCAGTTCTTC
CASSVAGAGMNEQFF
>TRBJ1-1|.|16|.|TRBV9
TGTGCCAGCAGCGTCGACTGGAGGAGGGGGGGTACTGAAGCTTTCTTT
CASSVDWRRGGTEAFF
>TRBJ2-7|TRBD1|13|.|TRBV7-9
TGTGCCCACGGACAGGAGAACTCCTACGAGCAGTACTTC
CAHGQENSYEQYF
>TRBJ1-2|.|13|.|TRBV11-3
TGTGCCAGCAGCTTACGGGGTTCTTATGGCTACACCTTC
CASSLRGSYGYTF
>TRBJ1-1|TRBD1|15|.|TRBV7-7
TGTGCTAGCAGCCAAATATCGGGACAGGGACCTGAAGCTTTCTTT
CASSQISGQGPEAFF
>TRBJ2-5|TRBD1|14|.|TRBV30
TGTGCCTGGGAATCCGGGACAGGGAAAAAGACCCAGTACTTC
CAWESGTGKKTQYF
>TRBJ1-1|.|15|once|TRBV7-6
TGTGCCAGCAGCCCCGGACGGGGTCTCAACACTGAAGCTTTCTTT
CASSPGRGLNTEAFF
>TRBJ1-2|TRBD1|15|.|TRBV4-3
TGCGCCAGCAGCCAGAGACAGGGTATGAACTATGGCTACACCTTC
CASSQRQGMNYGYTF
>TRBJ1-2|.|14|.|TRBV4-1
TGCGCCAGCAGCCGAGGTGACAGCAACTATGGCTACACCTTC
CASSRGDSNYGYTF
>TRBJ2-3|.|15|.|TRBV7-2
TGTGCCAGCAGCCGAGGGGGGGCCCCCACAGATACGCAGTATTTT
CASSRGGAPTDTQYF
>TRBJ2-1|.|13|.|TRBV27
TGTGCCAGCAGTTTGGCCAGGTGCAATGAGCAGTTCTTC
CASSLARCNEQFF
>TRBJ2-1|.|15|.|TRBV7-8
TGTGCCAGCAGCCCCGACGATGGGCTGGCAAATGAGCAGTTCTTC
CASSPDDGLANEQFF
>TRBJ1-4|TRBD1|15|once|TRBV5-1
TGCGCCAGCAGCCCCCGAGGGACAGGGAATGAAAAACTGTTTTTT
CASSPRGTGNEKLFF
>TRBJ2-1|.|17|.|TRBV13
TGTGCCAGCAGCCACCTAGCTAAGACGGGGGATTACAATGAGCAGTTCTTC
CASSHLAKTGDYNEQFF
>TRBJ2-1|.|14|.|TRBV11-2
TGTGCCAGCAGCTTAGATAGGGGCACTCTAGTCCAGTTCTTC
CASSLDRGTLVQFF
>TRBJ2-2|TRBD2|18|.|TRBV19
TGTGCCAGTAGTCCATCCCCTCTAGCGGGGGGGCCCACCGGGGAGCTGTTTTTT
CASSPSPLAGGPTGELFF
>TRBJ1-5|.|17|.|TRBV7-2
TGTGCCAGCAGCTTAAGACCCTGGACAGTTAGCAATCAGCCCCAGCATTTT
CASSLRPWTVSNQPQHF
>TRBJ2-5|.|14|.|TRBV28
TGTGCCAGCAGTTTCCTCGGCAGGGGAGAGACCCAGTACTTC
CASSFLGRGETQYF
>TRBJ2-1|TRBD2|15|.|TRBV7-9
TGTGCCAGCAGTCCCGGGACTAACTCCTACAATGAGCAGTTCTTC
CASSPGTNSYNEQFF
>TRBJ1-1|TRBD1|14|.|TRBV6-6
TGTGCCAGCACCTCGGACAGGAGGAACACTGAAGCTTTCTTT
CASTSDRRNTEAFF
>TRBJ1-1|.|13|.|TRBV29-1
TGCAGCGTTGGGATGACACCGAACACTGAAGCTTTCTTT
CSVGMTPNTEAFF
>TRBJ2-1|TRBD2|15|.|TRBV6-5
TGTGCCAGCAGCCCGGGGGGGCCCCCGCACGATGAGCAGTTCTTC
CASSPGGPPHDEQFF
>TRBJ1-2|TRBD1|14|few|TRBV7-8
TGTGCCAGCAGCCCGACAGGGTCTAGCTATGGCTACACCTTC
CASSPTGSSYGYTF
>TRBJ1-5|TRBD1|17|.|TRBV28
TGTGCCAGCAGTTTTGGACAGGGAAGTTCGGGCAATCAGCCCCAGCATTTT
CASSFGQGSSGNQPQHF